This TCR beta chain originates from a study of blood T cell repertoires in COVID-19. Across the whole study: Nucleic acid was either cDNA or gDNA, and it came from T cells, B-cell-depleted T cells, or PBMCs.

Generated by immunoSEQ multiplex PCR, the TCRdb table keeps only in-frame clones and is missing some. Here the sample spans a few hundred thousand clones, approximately 90% being singletons. The TCR originated in a man aged 25-40 years with acute or convalescent COVID-19. The sequenced sample was peripheral blood.

This chain's CDR3 is CASSRDRGSTEAFF. The DNA for the CDR3 is TGCGCCAGCTCGAGGGACAGGGGTTCCACTGAAGCTTTCTTT. The V gene is TRBV5-1, the J gene TRBJ1-1; the match to TRBD1 covers 10 bases. After removal of 7 bases from V and 4 bases from J, the junction contained 7 bases not matched to a gene. The CDR3 extends over 14 amino acids. Per the germline V gene, CDR1 is SGHRS and CDR2 is YFSETQ.